One sample yielded the 8 T cell receptor beta chains listed below, sequenced in a study of post-analysis software for immune sequencing data. Study observations and caveats: When patients were compared with controls, 4 or 5 TRBV segments were more frequent, TRBV5-6, TRBV5-1 and TRBV20-1 among them.

The library was made from cDNA and included unique molecular identifiers. TCRdb reprocessed the PCR reads with MiXCR, giving one entry per CDR3 protein. The sample gives about 800,000 distinct CDR3 sequences, around 27% of which show up once; roughly 0.53% is in the top ten. These receptors are not linked to any known antigen. Source material: blood. These receptors all stem from a girl aged 5-17 years with multiple sclerosis.

This clonotype was seen only a few times. The J gene is TRBJ1-2, the V gene TRBV5-5, with TRBD1 identical over 7 bases. Germline V gene sequence: CDR1 SGHKS, CDR2 YYEKEE (reference sequence). Trimming took 0 bases from V and 4 from J; bases not matched to a gene: 9. The CDR3 extends over 16 amino acids. Here the CDR3 DNA reads TGTGCCAGCAGCTTGGCCGGGACAGAGGTAGCCTATGGCTACACCTTC. This encodes CASSLAGTEVAYGYTF.

Details on this clonotype: The junction departs from the called germline gene at one end, perhaps through a read error. The CDR3 spells CASSSGGYGANVLTF. For the CDR3, the DNA is TGTGCCAGCAGCTCAGGGGGGTATGGGGCCAACGTCCTAACTTTC. V usage is TRBV7-2 and J usage is TRBJ2-6; a possible D gene is TRBD1 (7 bases). The CDR3 has 15 amino acids. Germline V gives CDR1 SGHTA, CDR2 FQGNSA. The variable domain in full, completed from reference TRBV7-2 and TRBJ2-6, reads GAGVSQSPSNKVTEKGKDVELRCDPISGHTALYWYRQSLGQGLEFLIYFQGNSAPDKSGLPSDRFSAERTGGSVSTLTIQRTQQEDSAVYLCASSSGGYGANVLTFGAGSRLTVL.

The sample holds a few counts of this clonotype. This chain connects TRBV27 to TRBJ2-7; D remains unclear. CDR3 length: 15 amino acids. The germline V and J ends were trimmed by 0 bases and 3 bases, with 12 bases remaining between them. CDR1 and CDR2 (germline): MNHEY, SMNVEV (reference sequence). DNA of the CDR3: TGTGCCAGCAGTTTATCGCCGTTTAAGGGCTACGAGCAGTACTTC. This translates into CASSLSPFKGYEQYF.

This clonotype was found a few times. This rearrangement joins TRBV10-3 to TRBJ2-3; D is unresolved. CDR1 ENHRY and CDR2 SYGVKD come from the germline V gene. With 7 bases removed from V and 2 bases from J, the gap between germline ends came to 7 bases. There are 12 residues in the CDR3. CDR3 bases: TGTGCCATCATGCAGAACACAGATACGCAGTATTTT. This sequence encodes CAIMQNTDTQYF.

The chain combines TRBV15 with TRBJ1-1, with D maybe TRBD1 (5 bases). The V end lost 5 bases, the J end lost 6 bases, and 22 bases lay between the germline ends. The germline V gene has CDR1 LNHNV and CDR2 YYDKDF (reference sequence). The CDR3 totals 16 residues. CDR3 sequence: CATSRGGPAVSAEAFF. CDR3 nucleotide sequence: TGTGCCACCAGCCGGGGGGGACCTGCTGTTTCGGCTGAAGCTTTCTTT. Full variable domain (outside the CDR3, taken from reference TRBV15 and TRBJ1-1): DAMVIQNPRYQVTQFGKPVTLSCSQTLNHNVMYWYQQKSSQAPKLLFHYYDKDFNNEADTPDNFQSRRPNTSFCFLDIRSPGLGDTAMYLCATSRGGPAVSAEAFFGQGTRLTVV.

The V gene is TRBV12-3 or TRBV12-4, the J gene TRBJ1-6; maybe TRBD1 (5 bases). Between the trimmed V and J ends, which lost 3 bases and 6 bases, there was a span of 15 bases. The CDR3 has 16 residues. For the CDR3, the DNA is TGTGCCAGCAGTTTGCGAGGGGAGCTCCTTAATTCACCCCTCCACTTT. Protein: CASSLRGELLNSPLHF.

The chain has TRBV7-9 and TRBJ2-1; D is perhaps TRBD2 (6 bases). Germline CDR1 is SEHNR and CDR2 is FQNEAQ (reference sequence). The CDR3 length is 14 residues. V was trimmed by 5 bases and J by 8 bases, leaving 16 bases between them. CDR3 in amino acids: CASSPRGGTHEQFF. The CDR3 bases are TGTGCCAGCAGCCCTAGGGGAGGTACCCATGAGCAGTTCTTC.

The chain employs TRBV28 and TRBJ1-5, with TRBD1 as a possible D gene (5 bases). The V and J ends lost 3 bases and 5 bases respectively, with 14 bases between them. From germline, CDR1 is MDHEN and CDR2 SYDVKM. The CDR3 spans 15 residues. Written as DNA, the CDR3 is TGTGCCAGCAGTTTCAGAGGCGGGGGAGATCAGCCCCAGCATTTT. Encoded protein: CASSFRGGGDQPQHF.